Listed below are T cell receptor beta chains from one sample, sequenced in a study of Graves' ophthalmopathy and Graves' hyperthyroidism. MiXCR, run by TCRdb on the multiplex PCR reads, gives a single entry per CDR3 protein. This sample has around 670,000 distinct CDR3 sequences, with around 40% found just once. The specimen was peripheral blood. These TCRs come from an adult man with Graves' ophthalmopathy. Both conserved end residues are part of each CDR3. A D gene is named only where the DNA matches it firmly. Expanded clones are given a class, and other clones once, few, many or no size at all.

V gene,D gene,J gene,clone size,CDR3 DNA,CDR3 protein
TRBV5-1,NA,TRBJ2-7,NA,TGCGCCAGCAGCTTGGAGGCTGTTTCAGGCTACTCCTACGAGCAGTACTTC,CASSLEAVSGYSYEQYF
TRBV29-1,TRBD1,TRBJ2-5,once,TGCAGCGCTCCGGGACAGGGCGGTGAGACCCAGTACTTC,CSAPGQGGETQYF
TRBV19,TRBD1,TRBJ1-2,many,TGTGCCAGTAGTAACTCCCCCGGACAGGGCAAGGGGATCGTTGGCTACACCTTC,CASSNSPGQGKGIVGYTF
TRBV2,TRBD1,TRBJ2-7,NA,TGTGCCAGCAGTCTGACAGGGGTCAACGAGCAGTACTTC,CASSLTGVNEQYF
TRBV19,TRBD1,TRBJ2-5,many,TGTGCCAGTAGTGTTGACAGGGGGGTGGAGACCCAGTACTTC,CASSVDRGVETQYF
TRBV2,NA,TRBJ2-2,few,TGTGCCAGCAGAAGGGGACAGAACACCGGGGAGCTGTTTTTT,CASRRGQNTGELFF
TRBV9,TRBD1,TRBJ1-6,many,TGTGCCAGCAGCCCAGAGGGGGACAGAGCTTCACCCCTCCACTTT,CASSPEGDRASPLHF
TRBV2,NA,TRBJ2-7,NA,TGTGCCAGCAGCGACACGGGACTCCCCTACGAGCAGTACTTC,CASSDTGLPYEQYF
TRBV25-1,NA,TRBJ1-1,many,TGTGCCAGCAGTGAAGAACGTACAGGGAAGGCTTTCTTT,CASSEERTGKAFF
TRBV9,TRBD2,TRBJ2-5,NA,TGTGCCAGCAGCTTAGGCCGGGGGGAAGCTCAGCCCCAGTACTTC,CASSLGRGEAQPQYF